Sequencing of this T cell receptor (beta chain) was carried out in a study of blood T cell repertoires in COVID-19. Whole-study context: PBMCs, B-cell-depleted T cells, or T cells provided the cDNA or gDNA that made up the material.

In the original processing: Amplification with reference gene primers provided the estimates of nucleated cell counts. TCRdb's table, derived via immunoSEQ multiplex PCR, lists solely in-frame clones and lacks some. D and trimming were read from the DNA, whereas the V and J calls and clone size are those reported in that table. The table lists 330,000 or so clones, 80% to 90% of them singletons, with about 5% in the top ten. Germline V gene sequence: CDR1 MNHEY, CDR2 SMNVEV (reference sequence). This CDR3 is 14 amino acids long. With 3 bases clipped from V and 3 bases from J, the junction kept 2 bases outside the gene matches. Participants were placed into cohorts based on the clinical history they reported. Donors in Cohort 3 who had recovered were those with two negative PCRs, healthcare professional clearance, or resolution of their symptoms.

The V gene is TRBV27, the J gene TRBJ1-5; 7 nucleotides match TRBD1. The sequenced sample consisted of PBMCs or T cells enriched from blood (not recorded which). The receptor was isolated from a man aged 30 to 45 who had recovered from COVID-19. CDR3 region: CASSFTGVNQPQHF. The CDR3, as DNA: TGTGCCAGCAGTTTCACAGGGGTCAATCAGCCCCAGCATTTT.